The 9 T cell receptor beta chains reported below all come from one sample, sequenced in a study of T cell changes during pregnancy in multiple sclerosis. Clones were read by immunoSEQ multiplex PCR, and TCRdb kept only the in-frame ones, dropping some. This table has approximately 30,000 clones, roughly 87% appearing once. Here the sequenced sample was CD8+ T cells from peripheral blood mononuclear cells, taken in the first trimester of pregnancy. These receptors all come from a female donor with multiple sclerosis, enrolled in a pregnancy study.

The V gene is TRBV7-9, the J gene TRBJ2-3; TRBD2 agrees at 7 bases. V lost 8 bases and J lost 0; bases outside the gene matches: 5. The CDR3 has 14 residues. The germline CDR1 and CDR2 sequences are SEHNR and FQNEAQ (reference sequence). CDR3 residues: CASPSGASTDTQYF. The CDR3 DNA reads TGTGCCAGCCCAAGCGGGGCTAGCACAGATACGCAGTATTTT.

This clone was found once. This chain connects TRBV27 to TRBJ1-2; 9 nucleotides line up with TRBD1. V dropped 4 bases and J dropped 12; count of bases not matched to a gene: 12. The CDR3 has 14 residues. Per the germline V gene, CDR1 is MNHEY and CDR2 is SMNVEV (reference sequence). The DNA of the CDR3 is TGTGCCAGCAGTTCCATACCGGGACAGGGCGAGCACACCTTC. Protein sequence: CASSSIPGQGEHTF.

The V and J genes are TRBV15 and TRBJ2-7, with TRBD1 identical over 8 bases. The germline gives CDR1 LNHNV, CDR2 YYDKDF (reference sequence). The CDR3 has 15 amino acids. V lost 0 bases to trimming and J lost 3 bases; unmatched junction nucleotides: 4. This CDR3 reads CATSRDRTGNYEQYF. The DNA of the CDR3 is TGTGCCACCAGCAGAGACAGGACAGGGAACTACGAGCAGTACTTC.

The chain couples TRBV5-3 to TRBJ2-2, with D tentatively TRBD1 (5 bases). TRBV5-3 is an ORF; its function is uncertain. There are 19 residues in the CDR3. The V gene lost 0 bases and the J gene lost 5 bases, with 23 bases spanning the gap. CDR3 protein: CARSLVLCSDTLCTGELFF. In DNA form, the CDR3 reads TGTGCCAGAAGCTTGGTGTTGTGTTCGGACACCCTTTGTACCGGGGAGCTGTTTTTT.

This chain links TRBV7-9 with TRBJ2-7; no clear D gene. The V gene's germline CDR1 is SEHNR and CDR2 FQNEAQ (reference sequence). V was shortened by 7 bases and J by 0 bases, with 10 bases between the two germline ends. The CDR3 is made up of 13 amino acids. The CDR3 loop reads CASTFHSSYEQYF. The CDR3, as DNA: TGTGCCAGCACCTTTCATAGCTCCTACGAGCAGTACTTC.

The chain couples TRBV25-1 to TRBJ1-3; TRBD1 is a possible D gene (5 bases). Germline V gene data show CDR1 as MGHDK and CDR2 as SYGVNS. Between the trimmed V and J ends, which lost 4 bases and 2 bases, there was a span of 9 bases. This CDR3 is built from 14 residues. In nucleotides, the CDR3 is TGTGCCAGCAGTGTAACAGGAGCTGGAAACACCATATATTTT. Its translation is CASSVTGAGNTIYF. The complete variable domain, with remaining parts taken from reference TRBV25-1 and TRBJ1-3, reads EADIYQTPRYLVIGTGKKITLECSQTMGHDKMYWYQQDPGMELHLIHYSYGVNSTEKGDLSSESTVSRIRTEHFPLTLESARPSHTSQYLCASSVTGAGNTIYFGEGSWLTVV.

The CDR3 protein is CASSVGWDRGYEQFF. CDR3 sequence (DNA): TGTGCCAGCAGTGTGGGCTGGGACAGGGGGTATGAGCAGTTCTTC. This chain joins TRBV6-6 and TRBJ2-1, with 11 bases matching TRBD1. CDR1 MNHNY and CDR2 SVGAGI come from the germline V gene (reference sequence). The CDR3 totals 15 residues. V was clipped by 5 bases and J by 8 bases; unmatched bases: 8.

V is TRBV7-9 and J is TRBJ1-1; D gene uncertain. Trimming pared 1 base from V and 3 bases from J, leaving 9 bases between. The CDR3 length is 14 residues. Germline V gene lookup returns CDR1 SEHNR and CDR2 FQNEAQ (reference sequence). The CDR3 region has the DNA TGTGCCAGCAGCTTAGGGCGAGGGTACACTGAAGCTTTCTTT. Its translation is CASSLGRGYTEAFF.

This chain uses TRBV27 with TRBJ1-2, with 7 nucleotides matching TRBD1. CDR3 length: 17 residues. Germline values: CDR1 MNHEY, CDR2 SMNVEV (reference sequence). J lost 4 bases, V lost 6 bases, and 17 bases had no gene match. The CDR3 DNA follows: TGTGCCAGCAGATCCGACAGGGAAGATCCCTCCTTCTATGGCTACACCTTC. Its protein product is CASRSDREDPSFYGYTF.